This passage covers 17 T cell receptor beta chains from one sample sequenced in a study of blood T cells in healthy people across ages. Together with a sample-barcoded 5' primer, a J-beta primer mix was included in a second PCR lasting about 7 to 12 cycles. Via MiXCR, TCRdb re-called the 5' RACE reads, giving one row per CDR3 protein. The sample lists more than 1,000,000 distinct CDR3 sequences; almost 25% were seen once. These data were likewise used in another study, on T cells of mothers and their children.

Specimen: blood. The receptors were sampled from a girl aged 2 to 9 in good health.

This clonotype came up a few times. The chain couples TRBV6-2 or TRBV6-3 to TRBJ2-7, with D hard to call. This CDR3 spans 17 amino acids. Germline V lookup: CDR1 MNHEY, CDR2 SVGEGT. V gave up 1 base and J gave up 0 bases, with 16 bases separating them. For the CDR3, the DNA is TGTGCCAGCAGTTACTATTGGACCCGGCCAACCTCCTACGAGCAGTACTTC. Its protein product is CASSYYWTRPTSYEQYF.

The V and J genes are TRBV19 and TRBJ1-4, with TRBD1 as a possible D gene (5 bases). V was clipped by 6 bases and J by 7 bases, with 18 bases between them. The CDR3 extends over 15 amino acids. Per germline, CDR1 LNHDA and CDR2 SQIVND (reference sequence). CDR3 region: CASSSLSGGIEKLFF. Here the CDR3 DNA reads TGTGCCAGTAGCTCCCTCTCGGGGGGGATTGAAAAACTGTTTTTT.

V gene TRBV7-9 combines with J gene TRBJ2-5, with D uncertain. The DNA matches TRBJ2-1 better at its end, which makes the J call doubtful. Germline lookup yields CDR1 SEHNR and CDR2 FQNEAQ (reference sequence). This CDR3 contains 15 residues. The CDR3 spells CASSQPDLYDNEQFF. CDR3 bases: TGTGCCAGCAGCCAGCCGGACCTTTACGACAATGAGCAGTTCTTC.

The chain couples TRBV29-1 to TRBJ1-4; possible D gene TRBD1, 5 bases. The ends were cut back, 5 bases at V and 8 bases at J, with 12 bases in the middle. Germline-derived CDR1 and CDR2 are SQVTM and ANQGSEA. The CDR3 has 12 amino acids. DNA of the CDR3: TGCAGCGTTCAGGAGGGGAGCGAAAAACTGTTTTTT. It yields the protein CSVQEGSEKLFF.

The chain uses TRBV7-9 and TRBJ1-1; no reliable D call. This CDR3 contains 14 residues. Germline CDR1 is SEHNR and CDR2 is FQNEAQ (reference sequence). V was shortened by 2 bases and J by 5 bases, with 12 bases between the two germline ends. The CDR3 DNA follows: TGTGCCAGCAGCTTATCGGGCGGCGCGACTGAAGCTTTCTTT. It yields the protein CASSLSGGATEAFF.

This clonotype was found a few times. This chain uses TRBV7-9 with TRBJ1-2, with D unclear. CDR1 is SEHNR and CDR2 is FQNEAQ in the germline V gene (reference sequence). V lost 5 bases, J lost 4 bases, and 11 bases lay in between. The CDR3 consists of 13 residues. CDR3 in DNA: TGTGCCAGCAGCCCTTCGTACAGCTATGGCTACACCTTC. It yields the protein CASSPSYSYGYTF.

This clonotype has just one count. A much more abundant neighbour one base away suggests this may be a read error. As DNA, the CDR3 is TGTGCCAGCAGTTTCGGAGGTCAAAAACTGTTTTTT. It encodes CASSFGGQKLFF. This chain connects TRBV12-3 or TRBV12-4 to TRBJ1-4; D gene unclear. CDR3 length equals 12 residues. The V and J ends lost 3 bases and 9 bases respectively, with 8 bases between them.

The V gene is TRBV13, the J gene TRBJ2-7, with 8 positions matching TRBD1. The CDR3 runs to 14 residues. Germline loops: CDR1 PRHDT, CDR2 FYEKMQ (reference sequence). V shed 4 bases and J 5 bases; nucleotides not matched to a gene: 7. The CDR3 protein is CASSWRTGKDEQYF. The DNA of the CDR3 is TGTGCCAGCAGCTGGCGGACAGGGAAGGACGAGCAGTACTTC.

This clonotype was seen a handful of times. The chain combines TRBV5-1 with TRBJ2-4; 9 nucleotides align to TRBD2. This CDR3 is built from 16 residues. CDR1 is SGHRS, CDR2 YFSETQ, per germline. Trimming removed 4 bases from V and 6 bases from J; junction bases left unmatched: 11. The CDR3: CASSVASGGFLNIQYF. Written as DNA, the CDR3 is TGCGCCAGCAGCGTGGCGAGCGGGGGGTTTTTAAACATTCAGTACTTC.

CDR3 coding DNA: TGTGCCAGCAGTTACTGGACTTCCGCGGACACCGGGGAGCTGTTTTTT. This translates into CASSYWTSADTGELFF. The V call is TRBV6-5, the J call TRBJ2-2; weak D call: TRBD2 (5 bases). Trimming stripped 1 base from V and 3 bases from J, with 12 bases between. The CDR3 consists of 16 residues. Germline CDR1 is MNHEY and CDR2 is SVGAGI.

Here the CDR3 DNA reads TGCAGTGCTAGAGCACTAGCGGGAGGGCCTGGAGAGACCCAGTACTTC. It specifies CSARALAGGPGETQYF. The J gene is TRBJ2-5, the V gene TRBV20-1, with 13 positions matching TRBD2. Germline CDR1 is DFQATT and CDR2 is SNEGSKA (reference sequence). Losses at the gene ends were 1 base for V and 4 bases for J; bases not matched to a gene: 6. CDR3 size: 16 residues.

This chain uses TRBV20-1 with TRBJ2-7; D tentatively fits TRBD1 or TRBD2 (7 bases each). This CDR3 is built from 15 residues. With 0 bases removed from V and 5 bases from J, the gap between germline ends came to 17 bases. Germline V gives CDR1 DFQATT, CDR2 SNEGSKA (reference sequence). CDR3 nucleotide sequence: TGCAGTGCTAGAGATGGGGCAGGGGGGGACCACGAGCAGTACTTC. This codes for CSARDGAGGDHEQYF.

This clonotype was observed a handful of times. The chain links TRBV6-2 or TRBV6-3 to TRBJ2-1; possibly TRBD2 for D (6 bases). The germline V and J ends were trimmed by 6 bases and 2 bases, with 11 bases remaining between them. CDR1 and CDR2 from the germline V gene are MNHEY and SVGEGT. The CDR3 is 14 amino acids. CDR3 sequence (DNA): TGTGCCAGCAGGGGCGGGGATGCCTACAATGAGCAGTTCTTC. Translated: CASRGGDAYNEQFF.

The chain uses TRBV29-1 and TRBJ2-5, with D perhaps TRBD1 (5 bases). The CDR3 is 12 residues long. V was pared by 7 bases and J by 0 bases, with 9 bases between. Per germline, CDR1 SQVTM and CDR2 ANQGSEA. Here the CDR3 reads CSARQNQETQYF. The CDR3, as DNA: TGCAGCGCAAGACAGAACCAAGAGACCCAGTACTTC.

This rearrangement joins TRBV3-1 to TRBJ1-6; no clear D. This CDR3 is built from 16 residues. CDR1 and CDR2 (germline): LGHDT, YNNKEL (reference sequence). The V and J ends lost 0 bases and 9 bases respectively, with 15 bases between them. This CDR3 is CASSQDSWREGSPLHF. CDR3 bases: TGTGCCAGCAGCCAAGATAGTTGGAGGGAAGGTTCACCCCTCCACTTT.

The chain recombines TRBV7-8 with TRBJ2-1; 8 bases match TRBD2. Looked up from germline, CDR1 is SGHVS and CDR2 is FQNEAQ. This CDR3 is 19 amino acids long. J gave up 0 bases and V 1 base, and 11 bases lay outside the gene matches. The CDR3 DNA follows: TGTGCCAGCAGCTTAGTTCCAGCGGGAGTCCCGGGCTCCTACAATGAGCAGTTCTTC. Translation: CASSLVPAGVPGSYNEQFF. Drawing the rest from reference TRBV7-8 and TRBJ2-1, the complete variable domain is GAGVSQSPRYKVAKRGQDVALRCDPISGHVSLFWYQQALGQGPEFLTYFQNEAQLDKSGLPSDRFFAERPEGSVSTLKIQRTQQEDSAVYLCASSLVPAGVPGSYNEQFFGPGTRLTVL.

In its sample, this clonotype was seen a few times. The rearrangement joins TRBV13 to TRBJ2-5; no definite D call. This CDR3 region has 12 residues. Trimming shortened V by 5 bases and J by 5 bases, and 9 bases separated the two germline ends. Germline V CDR1 and CDR2: PRHDT, FYEKMQ (reference sequence). The CDR3 is CASSIIMETQYF. The DNA for the CDR3 is TGTGCCAGCAGCATAATTATGGAGACCCAGTACTTC. The complete variable domain, with remaining parts taken from reference TRBV13 and TRBJ2-5, reads AAGVIQSPRHLIKEKRETATLKCYPIPRHDTVYWYQQGPGQDPQFLISFYEKMQSDKGSIPDRFSAQQFSDYHSELNMSSLELGDSALYFCASSIIMETQYFGPGTRLLVL.